This T cell receptor (beta chain) was sequenced for a study of T cells expressing NK-cell markers. Looking at the study overall: Sorted CD3+CD56+NKG2C+, CD3+CD56+NKG2C- and CD3+CD56-NKG2C+ T cells supplied TCR beta repertoires. Regarding the study as a whole: What remained unclear was the HCMV specificity of expanded NKG2C+ T cell clones. These clonotypes also led the CD3+CD56-NKG2C+ fraction in several donors.

Worth noting for this clonotype: Its specificity is not known.

Reanalyzing the 5' RACE reads, TCRdb keeps one entry per CDR3 protein, without DNA. In total, the table holds some 300,000 distinct CDR3 sequences. Germline assignment: CDR1 MGHRA and CDR2 YSYEKL. This CDR3 comprises 13 residues. The clonotype was recovered from a man between 18 and 29 years old in good health. This chain connects TRBV4-1 to TRBJ2-1; lacking DNA, the TRBD2 call made by TCRdb goes unchecked. The sequencing input was blood T cells: a sorted CD56 or NKG2C T cell subset, CD4+ or CD8+ T cells, or bulk PBMC T cells (not recorded which). This CDR3 reads CASSQDRRGMQFF.